These 20 T cell receptor beta chains originate from one sample sequenced in a study of T-cell reconstitution after alpha-beta-depleted transplantation in children. Construction of the TCRbeta library involved unique molecular identifiers. TCRdb fed the PCR reads into MiXCR, producing one record per CDR3 protein. Among approximately 500,000 distinct CDR3 sequences, roughly 27% were seen once, and the ten largest hold 30% to 40%. Sequenced here: PBMCs, sampled before TCRalphabeta/CD19-depleted stem cell transplant. The origin of the receptors is a boy under two years old with Wiskott-Aldrich syndrome, due to receive a stem cell transplant.

This chain connects TRBV6-5 to TRBJ2-1; no reliable D call. Germline V gene sequence: CDR1 MNHEY, CDR2 SVGAGI. CDR3 length equals 14 residues. Trimming stripped 4 bases from V and 0 bases from J, with 7 bases between. The CDR3 region has the DNA TGTGCCAGCAGTTTTCGGAACTCCTACAATGAGCAGTTCTTC. This translates into CASSFRNSYNEQFF.

The chain uses TRBV5-1 and TRBJ2-7; TRBD1 is a possible D gene (5 bases). The V gene lost 0 bases and the J gene lost 5 bases, with 15 bases spanning the gap. CDR1 is SGHRS and CDR2 is YFSETQ in the germline V gene. This CDR3 contains 15 residues. This chain's CDR3 is CASSLVAGLTDEQYF. The CDR3 DNA reads TGCGCCAGCAGCTTGGTAGCAGGGTTGACGGACGAGCAGTACTTC.

The rearrangement joins TRBV19 to TRBJ2-1, with 14 bases identical to TRBD2. Germline trimming cut 5 bases from V and 9 bases from J; bases unmatched to any gene: 6. CDR1 LNHDA and CDR2 SQIVND come from the germline V gene (reference sequence). This CDR3 comprises 15 residues. The CDR3 loop is CASSASGLAGGEQFF. The CDR3 nucleotides are TGTGCCAGTAGTGCCTCCGGACTAGCGGGAGGTGAGCAGTTCTTC.

V and J are TRBV27 and TRBJ2-1; D call uncertain. Germline-derived CDR1 and CDR2 are MNHEY and SMNVEV (reference sequence). The V gene lost 2 bases and the J gene lost 4 bases, with 9 bases spanning the gap. The CDR3 extends over 14 amino acids. The CDR3 DNA reads as TGTGCCAGCAGTTTAATGGCCGGGTACAATGAGCAGTTCTTC. Protein sequence: CASSLMAGYNEQFF.

This clonotype was seen more than once but under ten times. The rearrangement links TRBV10-3 to TRBJ2-1; 7 bases are shared with TRBD1. Germline V gives CDR1 ENHRY, CDR2 SYGVKD. Unmatched junction bases numbered 13, after V lost 4 bases and J lost 4 bases. CDR3 length equals 17 residues. In DNA, the CDR3 is TGTGCCATCAGTGGACAGGGCGACGTAGGTCCGTACAATGAGCAGTTCTTC. This codes for CAISGQGDVGPYNEQFF.

V gene TRBV29-1 combines with J gene TRBJ2-1, with D tentatively TRBD2 (5 bases). Per the germline V gene, CDR1 is SQVTM and CDR2 is ANQGSEA. V shed 3 bases and J shed 7 bases, with 19 bases lying between them. CDR3 size: 15 residues. The CDR3 DNA sequence: TGCAGCGTTGACCCACTAGAATCAATTGGGAATGAGCAGTTCTTC. It codes for CSVDPLESIGNEQFF.

The rearrangement links TRBV5-1 to TRBJ2-5; 9 nucleotides match TRBD1. CDR1 SGHRS and CDR2 YFSETQ come from the germline V gene. The CDR3 length is 15 residues. The V and J ends lost 1 base and 1 base, in that order; junction bases with no gene match: 2. The CDR3: CASSLNRGPQETQYF. CDR3 bases: TGCGCCAGCAGCTTGAACAGGGGGCCCCAAGAGACCCAGTACTTC.

The chain links TRBV5-1 to TRBJ2-1; no definite D call. Between the trimmed V and J ends, which lost 1 base and 9 bases, there was a span of 11 bases. Germline V gene sequence: CDR1 SGHRS, CDR2 YFSETQ. This CDR3 has 13 amino acids. The CDR3 region has the DNA TGCGCCAGCAGCTTGATTTTGGGCCCTGAGCAGTTCTTC. Translated, it gives CASSLILGPEQFF.

The CDR3 nucleotides are TGCAGTGCTAGAGATTACGGGACAGGCGCCGACGAGCAGTACTTC. The encoded protein is CSARDYGTGADEQYF. The chain links TRBV20-1 to TRBJ2-7; 8 nucleotides match TRBD1. Germline V gives CDR1 DFQATT, CDR2 SNEGSKA (reference sequence). The CDR3 runs to 15 residues. The ends lost 0 bases at V and 5 bases at J; junction bases unmatched: 9.

This clonotype came up a few times. The chain has TRBV20-1 and TRBJ1-5, with D perhaps TRBD1 (5 bases). With 6 bases removed from V and 7 bases from J, the gap between germline ends came to 16 bases. CDR3 length: 13 residues. Germline values: CDR1 DFQATT, CDR2 SNEGSKA (reference sequence). In DNA, the CDR3 is TGCAGTGCCCTGGGACGGGTCCAACAGCCCCAGCATTTT. This gives the protein CSALGRVQQPQHF.

This chain joins TRBV20-1 and TRBJ2-7; TRBD1 or TRBD2 may be the D gene (5 bases each). CDR1 is DFQATT and CDR2 is SNEGSKA in the germline V gene (reference sequence). This CDR3 is built from 14 residues. Between the trimmed V and J ends, which lost 5 bases and 6 bases, there was a span of 20 bases. CDR3 DNA sequence: TGCAGTGCTCCTGCCGTGTACGAGAGGGGCGAGCAGTACTTC. Translating gives CSAPAVYERGEQYF.

J is TRBJ2-1 and V is TRBV20-1; 7 bases fit TRBD2. Germline CDR1 DFQATT, CDR2 SNEGSKA (reference sequence). CDR3 length: 16 residues. V lost 6 bases and J lost 1; bases outside the gene matches: 12. The CDR3 here is CSAPAPDGGSYNEQFF. The CDR3 DNA reads TGCAGTGCCCCCGCCCCCGACGGGGGGTCCTACAATGAGCAGTTCTTC.

This clonotype has just a few counts. V usage is TRBV5-1 and J usage is TRBJ1-4; D is unresolved. V was pared by 1 base and J by 3 bases, with 10 bases between. CDR1 is SGHRS, CDR2 YFSETQ, per germline. The length of the CDR3 is 15 residues. CDR3 protein: CASSLTGKANEKLFF. In nucleotides, the CDR3 is TGCGCCAGCAGCTTGACCGGGAAGGCTAATGAAAAACTGTTTTTT.

J is TRBJ2-2 and V is TRBV7-2; TRBD2 matches 7 bases. V gave up 5 bases and J gave up 9 bases; unmatched junction bases: 15. Looked up from germline, CDR1 is SGHTA and CDR2 is FQGNSA. The CDR3 is 16 residues long. CDR3 residues: CASSDGPGRGIRELFF. The CDR3 DNA sequence: TGTGCCAGCAGCGATGGTCCAGGGAGGGGCATCAGGGAGCTGTTTTTT.

V is TRBV9 and J is TRBJ2-5; 8 bases fit TRBD1. CDR1 SGDLS and CDR2 YYNGEE come from the germline V gene. This CDR3 has 15 amino acids. Trimming at V came to 4 bases and at J to 3 bases, leaving 8 bases not matched to a gene. The CDR3 here is CASSQGQAGKETQYF. Written as DNA, the CDR3 is TGTGCCAGCAGCCAGGGACAGGCTGGAAAAGAGACCCAGTACTTC.

Concerning this clonotype: A read error may account for a junction end that differs from germline. The J gene is TRBJ2-3, the V gene TRBV27, with D possibly called TRBD1 or TRBD2 (5 bases each). This CDR3 has 15 residues. Looked up from germline, CDR1 is MNHEY and CDR2 is SMNVEV (reference sequence). The CDR3 bases are TGTGCCAGCAGGATACTCGGGGCGATTGAAGATACGCAATATTTT. This sequence encodes CASRILGAIEDTQYF.

CDR3 loop: CASSPRGTGYEQYF. As DNA, the CDR3 is TGTGCCAGCAGCCCTAGAGGGACAGGCTACGAGCAGTACTTC. This chain joins TRBV11-2 and TRBJ2-7; 8 nucleotides match TRBD1. The CDR3 has 14 residues. Per germline, CDR1 SGHAT and CDR2 FQNNGV. V gave up 5 bases and J gave up 3 bases; unmatched junction bases: 6.

The chain couples TRBV18 to TRBJ1-1; the D is unclear. CDR1 is KGHSH, CDR2 LQKENI, per germline. V lost 2 bases and J lost 8, with 12 bases in between. The CDR3 has 13 amino acids. DNA of the CDR3: TGTGCCAGCTCACCAGTCACAGCCGTGGAAGCTTTCTTT. It is translated as CASSPVTAVEAFF.

This clonotype was detected only a few times. The chain couples TRBV19 to TRBJ1-2; no definite D call. CDR1 and CDR2 (germline): LNHDA, SQIVND (reference sequence). This CDR3 spans 13 amino acids. Trimming took off 3 bases at V and 8 bases at J, with 13 bases between the two ends. DNA of the CDR3: TGTGCCAGTAGTATGGCGCCAGGCGGCGGCTACACCTTC. Its protein product is CASSMAPGGGYTF.

The rearrangement uses TRBV20-1 and TRBJ1-1; possible D gene TRBD1, 6 bases. From germline, CDR1 is DFQATT and CDR2 SNEGSKA (reference sequence). The CDR3 extends over 14 amino acids. The V end lost 1 base, the J end lost 4 bases, and 13 bases lay between the germline ends. In DNA form, the CDR3 reads TGCAGTGCTAGAGTCGGGGGGCGGGGCACTGAAGCTTTCTTT. Protein sequence: CSARVGGRGTEAFF.